The rows below give T cell receptor beta chains drawn from one sample of a study of T cell responses to AZD1222 COVID-19 vaccine. Produced via immunoSEQ multiplex PCR; TCRdb's table is partial and in-frame only. Of more than 95,000 clones in the sample, roughly 90% were seen once. Specimen: peripheral blood, collected on day 0 of MenACWY control vaccination. All receptors come from an adult in good health. Both conserved end residues are part of each CDR3. A D gene is named only where the DNA matches it firmly.

TRBV6-1	TRBJ1-4	TRBD1	TGTGCCAGCAGTGGGGACAGGGGGCGCTCCCCTAATGAAAAACTGTTTTTT	CASSGDRGRSPNEKLFF
TRBV6-5	TRBJ1-1	-	TGTGCCAGCAGTCCTCAATCGAACACTGAAGCTTTCTTT	CASSPQSNTEAFF
TRBV19	TRBJ1-5	-	TGTGCCAGTAGTATTTCCGGGGCGAGTCAGCCCCAGCATTTT	CASSISGASQPQHF
TRBV24-1	TRBJ1-2	-	TGTGCCACCAGTGATCGAGGGAGGGGCTACACCTTC	CATSDRGRGYTF
TRBV10-3	TRBJ2-2	-	TGTGCCATCAGTGAGCGGGGTAACACCGGGGAGCTGTTTTTT	CAISERGNTGELFF
TRBV10-3	TRBJ1-5	TRBD1	TGTGCCATCAGTCGACAGGGAGGAGGCAATCAGCCCCAGCATTTT	CAISRQGGGNQPQHF
TRBV11-2	TRBJ2-2	TRBD2	TGTGCCAGCAGCTCCGGGACTAGCGGAAACCTGGATGAGCTGTTTTTT	CASSSGTSGNLDELFF
TRBV11-3	TRBJ2-1	-	TGTGCCAGCAGCCCGCAAAGTGGTGAGCAGTTCTTC	CASSPQSGEQFF
TRBV12-2	TRBJ2-7	-	TGTGCAAGTCGCTTAGACAGGGAGGAGCAGTACTTC	CASRLDREEQYF
TRBV2	TRBJ1-1	-	TGTGCCAGCCTTGGGCGGAAAGGTACGAGTGAAGCTTTCTTT	CASLGRKGTSEAFF
TRBV2	TRBJ2-1	-	TGTGCCAGCAGTTGGACCGCTAATGAGCAGTTCTTC	CASSWTANEQFF
TRBV18	TRBJ2-1	TRBD1	TGTGCCAGCTCACCGCAACGACAGGGAGATGAGCAGTTCTTC	CASSPQRQGDEQFF
TRBV3-1/TRBV3-2	TRBJ1-5	-	TGTGCCAGCAGCCAACTTAATCAGCCCCAGCATTTT	CASSQLNQPQHF
TRBV5-4	TRBJ2-1	-	TGTGCCAGCAGCTTCTCTAATGAGCAGTTCTTC	CASSFSNEQFF
TRBV6-6	TRBJ1-4	-	TGTGCCAGCAGTCCGCGAAGTGTGATCGAAAAACTGTTTTTT	CASSPRSVIEKLFF